Detailed here is one TCR beta chain. What it binds is not known. The data derive from a study of T cells in Graves' hyperthyroidism and ophthalmopathy. Notes on the study in general: By a 13 V-J model, ophthalmopathy was set apart from stable hyperthyroidism.

The CDR3 totals 15 residues. V shed 6 bases, J shed 6 bases, and the junction held 12 bases outside the gene matches. Using RNA transcripts as the source, TCR beta CDR3 regions were amplified. First-round RT-PCR with HTBI primers amplified the TCR CDR3 region. TCRdb passed the multiplex PCR reads through MiXCR, listing each CDR3 protein once. Of hundreds of thousands of distinct CDR3 sequences listed, approximately 15% are singletons. Not enrolled were patients with uncontrolled infection, other autoimmune disease, pregnancy or lactation. The chain couples TRBV12-3 or TRBV12-4 to TRBJ2-7; 9 bases line up with TRBD2. The sequenced sample was blood. The sequence was collected from a man younger than 35 with Graves' ophthalmopathy. This CDR3 is CASSPLPGLAVEQYF. The CDR3 region has the DNA TGTGCCAGCAGCCCCCTCCCGGGACTAGCAGTCGAGCAGTACTTC.